These 25 T cell receptor beta chains were all obtained from the same sample, sequenced in a study of glioma-infiltrating T cells after dendritic cell vaccination. The protocol was immunoSEQ multiplex PCR, while the TCRdb copy is restricted to in-frame clones and leaves out a portion. The profile shows tens of thousands of clones, under 90% of them singletons. The sequenced sample was blood, obtained before dendritic cell vaccination. The receptor set was obtained from a human donor with glioblastoma.

The chain is built from TRBV5-1 and TRBJ2-1; 7 bases match TRBD1. CDR1 is SGHRS, CDR2 YFSETQ, per germline. The length of the CDR3 is 15 residues. The V gene end was trimmed by 3 bases and the J gene end by 0 bases; junction bases not matched to a gene: 3. CDR3 bases: TGCGCCAGCAGCTCCGCAGGGGGCTCCTACAATGAGCAGTTCTTC. The encoded protein is CASSSAGGSYNEQFF.

V gene TRBV11-2 combines with J gene TRBJ1-3, with 7 bases lining up with TRBD1. This CDR3 has 15 residues. Germline trimming cut 5 bases from V and 0 bases from J; bases unmatched to any gene: 4. Germline loops: CDR1 SGHAT, CDR2 FQNNGV. This chain's CDR3 is CASSDGTASGNTIYF. The DNA of the CDR3 is TGTGCCAGCAGCGACGGGACAGCCTCTGGAAACACCATATATTTT. The full variable domain, completed using reference TRBV11-2 and TRBJ1-3, is EAGVAQSPRYKIIEKRQSVAFWCNPISGHATLYWYQQILGQGPKLLIQFQNNGVVDDSQLPKDRFSAERLKGVDSTLKIQPAKLEDSAVYLCASSDGTASGNTIYFGEGSWLTVV.

This clone was seen more than once but under ten times. The rearrangement uses TRBV2 and TRBJ1-6, with D possibly TRBD1 on 5 matching bases. Germline CDR1 reads SNHLY; CDR2 reads FYNNEI. Trimming removed 8 bases from V and 10 bases from J, with 15 bases in between. The CDR3 sequence is 13 residues long. CDR3 nucleotide sequence: TGTGCCAGCCGGGACTCCGCCACCTCACCCCTCCACTTT. This gives the protein CASRDSATSPLHF.

V and J are TRBV4-2 and TRBJ1-1; TRBD1 is a possible D gene (5 bases). CDR1 and CDR2 from the germline V gene are LGHNA and YNFKEQ. Trimming removed 0 bases at V and 1 base at J, with 18 bases between. The CDR3 runs 18 residues. The CDR3 is CASSQDTSGLGGNTEAFF. In DNA, the CDR3 is TGTGCCAGCAGCCAAGATACTTCGGGGCTGGGGGGGAACACTGAAGCTTTCTTT.

Ten or more counts support this clone. The rearrangement uses TRBV6-5 and TRBJ1-2; D ambiguous. The CDR3 has 15 residues. V was trimmed by 2 bases and J by 1 base, leaving 11 bases between them. Germline loops: CDR1 MNHEY, CDR2 SVGAGI. The CDR3 is CASSYGSTSNYGYTF. CDR3 nucleotide sequence: TGTGCCAGCAGTTACGGATCCACTAGTAACTATGGCTACACCTTC.

This chain links TRBV6-1 with TRBJ1-2; 8 positions agree with TRBD1. The CDR3 has 14 residues. CDR1 MNHNS and CDR2 SASEGT come from the germline V gene. V shed 3 bases and J 4 bases; nucleotides not matched to a gene: 4. As DNA, the CDR3 is TGTGCCAGCAGTGACAGGGGGCTCGGCTATGGCTACACCTTC. Translated: CASSDRGLGYGYTF.

This clone was recorded once. CDR3 in DNA: TGTGCCTGGAGTTTACAACCGGGACACGTGGATTCTAATGAAAAACTGTTTTTT. This translates into CAWSLQPGHVDSNEKLFF. The chain recombines TRBV30 with TRBJ1-4; the D gene is possibly TRBD1 (6 bases). The CDR3 consists of 18 residues. The V end was cut by 2 bases, the J end by 3 bases, with 22 bases between. Per the germline V gene, CDR1 is GTSNPN and CDR2 is SVGIG (reference sequence).

The chain couples TRBV6-1 to TRBJ1-6; TRBD1 is a possible D gene (5 bases). Germline CDR1 and CDR2: MNHNS and SASEGT. The CDR3 runs 15 residues. V was clipped by 2 bases and J by 8 bases, with 13 bases between them. CDR3 sequence reads: CASSELAGKDSPLHF. The CDR3 DNA sequence: TGTGCCAGCAGTGAATTGGCAGGGAAGGATTCACCCCTCCACTTT.

This clone showed up just a few times. The chain couples TRBV5-4 to TRBJ2-1; 8 positions agree with TRBD2. Per germline, CDR1 SGHNT and CDR2 YYREEE (reference sequence). The CDR3 is 17 amino acids. Trimming removed 4 bases from V and 5 bases from J; junction bases left unmatched: 14. The CDR3 DNA sequence: TGTGCCAGCAGCACCTTTGTACTAGCGGATTATAACAATGAGCAGTTCTTC. This encodes CASSTFVLADYNNEQFF.

This chain connects TRBV11-2 to TRBJ2-5; TRBD2 matches 8 bases. The J call could be wrong; TRBJ2-7 is a better fit for the DNA end. CDR3 size: 12 residues. Germline assignment: CDR1 SGHAT and CDR2 FQNNGV. CDR3 DNA sequence: TGTGCCAGTGGCGGGGGGTTCTACGAGCAGTACTTC. Residues: CASGGGFYEQYF.

The chain employs TRBV7-9 and TRBJ2-3; a weak D match, TRBD1 (6 bases). The CDR3 is 13 amino acids. V lost 5 bases and J 4 bases, leaving 10 bases between the germline ends. Germline CDR1 reads SEHNR; CDR2 reads FQNEAQ (reference sequence). The CDR3, as DNA: TGTGCCAGCAGCGCCAGGGGACCAGATACGCAGTATTTT. Encoded protein: CASSARGPDTQYF.

The rearrangement joins TRBV6-5 to TRBJ1-2, with 10 nucleotides matching TRBD1. The CDR3 loop spans 14 amino acids. V trimming: 5 bases; J trimming: 6 bases; junction bases outside the gene matches: 6. The germline CDR1 and CDR2 sequences are MNHEY and SVGAGI. The CDR3 sequence: CASSNPGTGDGYTF. The CDR3, as DNA: TGTGCCAGCAGTAACCCCGGGACAGGGGATGGCTACACCTTC.

The V call is TRBV5-1, the J call TRBJ1-6, with 12 bases fitting TRBD1. In germline, CDR1 is SGHRS, CDR2 YFSETQ. The CDR3 has 15 residues. V lost 4 bases and J lost 8; bases outside the gene matches: 4. The CDR3 protein is CASSLGTGGDSPLHF. CDR3 DNA sequence: TGCGCCAGCAGCCTAGGGACAGGGGGCGATTCACCCCTCCACTTT. Drawing the rest from reference TRBV5-1 and TRBJ1-6, the complete variable domain is KAGVTQTPRYLIKTRGQQVTLSCSPISGHRSVSWYQQTPGQGLQFLFEYFSETQRNKGNFPGRFSGRQFSNSRSEMNVSTLELGDSALYLCASSLGTGGDSPLHFGNGTRLTVT.

The rearrangement joins TRBV27 to TRBJ1-2, with a tentative D call TRBD1 (5 bases). Germline V gene sequence: CDR1 MNHEY, CDR2 SMNVEV (reference sequence). The V and J ends lost 2 bases and 5 bases respectively, with 9 bases between them. The CDR3 totals 13 residues. The CDR3 here is CASSLGGSYGYTF. Here the CDR3 DNA reads TGTGCCAGCAGTTTAGGGGGGTCTTATGGCTACACCTTC.

This sequence joins TRBV15 and TRBJ2-7; TRBD1 agrees at 10 bases. The junction had 4 bases not matched to a gene; V was cut back by 3 bases and J by 2 bases. Germline CDR1 reads LNHNV; CDR2 reads YYDKDF (reference sequence). This CDR3 is 15 amino acids long. This CDR3 is CATSSDRGRTYEQYF. DNA of the CDR3: TGTGCCACCAGCAGTGACAGGGGGCGAACCTACGAGCAGTACTTC.

This clone was seen more than once but under ten times. CDR3 sequence (DNA): TGTGCCAGCATGACAGGGCTTAACAATGAGCAGTTCTTC. It specifies CASMTGLNNEQFF. This rearrangement joins TRBV2 to TRBJ2-1; 7 nucleotides align to TRBD1. Germline loops: CDR1 SNHLY, CDR2 FYNNEI. This CDR3 is built from 13 residues. Unmatched junction bases numbered 5, after V lost 7 bases and J lost 5 bases.

The chain joins TRBV7-9 to TRBJ1-1; 8 bases are a match to TRBD1. The CDR3 covers 14 residues. In germline, CDR1 is SEHNR, CDR2 FQNEAQ (reference sequence). V lost 3 bases, J lost 5 bases, and 5 bases stayed unmatched. The CDR3 coding sequence is TGTGCCAGCAGCTTTACAGGGGGGAAAACTGAAGCTTTCTTT. Its protein is CASSFTGGKTEAFF.

This chain uses TRBV7-9 with TRBJ2-5, with 7 bases fitting TRBD1. Near its end, the DNA agrees better with TRBJ2-7, so the J call may be wrong. Germline CDR1 SEHNR, CDR2 FQNEAQ (reference sequence). This CDR3 has 13 amino acids. This chain's CDR3 is CASSADRIHEQYF. The CDR3, as DNA: TGTGCCAGCAGCGCGGACAGGATCCACGAGCAGTACTTC.

The chain couples TRBV7-9 to TRBJ1-2; D is undetermined. Germline V lookup: CDR1 SEHNR, CDR2 FQNEAQ (reference sequence). V lost 6 bases to trimming and J lost 0 bases, with 14 bases between them. CDR3 length: 15 amino acids. CDR3 protein: CASRLNGGTNYGYTF. CDR3 nucleotides: TGTGCCAGCAGATTAAACGGAGGAACTAACTATGGCTACACCTTC.

The chain joins TRBV7-3 to TRBJ2-1, with a tentative D call TRBD1 (6 bases). The CDR3 is made up of 15 amino acids. Germline V gene data show CDR1 as SGHTA and CDR2 as FQGTGA. V gave up 1 base and J gave up 5 bases, with 12 bases separating them. The CDR3 reads CASSLSVAGDNEQFF. The CDR3 nucleotides are TGTGCCAGCAGCTTAAGCGTGGCAGGGGACAATGAGCAGTTCTTC.

This sequence joins TRBV5-4 and TRBJ1-1, with D maybe TRBD1 (6 bases). This CDR3 contains 14 residues. V was cut by 0 bases and J by 2 bases, with 8 bases left in between. Germline V gene data show CDR1 as SGHNT and CDR2 as YYREEE (reference sequence). CDR3 nucleotides: TGTGCCAGCAGCTTGGGGGGGCTAAACACTGAAGCTTTCTTT. Protein product: CASSLGGLNTEAFF.

J is TRBJ1-2 and V is TRBV4-3; 9 bases match TRBD1. CDR1 is LGHNA, CDR2 YSLEER, per germline. Trimming removed 0 bases from V and 7 bases from J; junction bases left unmatched: 6. The CDR3 totals 15 residues. CDR3 DNA sequence: TGCGCCAGCAGCCAAGATAGCGGGACAGGGCTTGGCTACACCTTC. It codes for CASSQDSGTGLGYTF.

The chain recombines TRBV5-6 with TRBJ1-6, with D hard to call. V lost 0 bases and J 10 bases, leaving 14 bases between the germline ends. Germline loops: CDR1 SGHDT, CDR2 YYEEEE. CDR3 length: 15 residues. This CDR3 is CASSLARPVQSPLHF. DNA for the CDR3: TGTGCCAGCAGCTTGGCCAGGCCAGTTCAGTCACCCCTCCACTTT.

V is TRBV7-3 and J is TRBJ2-1; 8 nucleotides agree with TRBD2. Trimming at V came to 5 bases and at J to 10 bases, leaving 10 bases not matched to a gene. The germline gives CDR1 SGHTA, CDR2 FQGTGA. The CDR3 consists of 14 residues. DNA for the CDR3: TGTGCCAGCAGCCAAATTGCGGGGGGCGTGGAGCAGTTCTTC. Translating it yields CASSQIAGGVEQFF.

V gene TRBV30 combines with J gene TRBJ1-2; no firm D call. With 0 bases removed from V and 4 bases from J, the gap between germline ends came to 6 bases. Germline lookup yields CDR1 GTSNPN and CDR2 SVGIG (reference sequence). The CDR3 runs to 12 residues. The CDR3 protein is CAWSVVAYGYTF. The CDR3 nucleotides read TGTGCCTGGAGTGTGGTGGCCTATGGCTACACCTTC.